This T cell receptor beta chain appears in the sequencing data of a study of T cell responses to AZD1222 COVID-19 vaccine. V was trimmed by 1 base and J by 4 bases, leaving 17 bases between them. Germline V gene data show CDR1 as LGHDT and CDR2 as YNNKEL (reference sequence). The CDR3 is made up of 17 amino acids. This table comes from immunoSEQ multiplex PCR, and its TCRdb copy is limited to in-frame clones, with some not included. The sample includes approximately 100,000 clones, over 80% of them seen just once. The gene calls are TRBV3-1 (or the pseudogene TRBV3-2) and TRBJ1-3; D is possibly TRBD1 (6 bases). The sequence derives from an adult in good health. The material sequenced was peripheral blood, taken on day 0 of AZD1222 vaccination. This CDR3 is CASSQGVRGATGNTIYF. In DNA form, the CDR3 reads TGTGCCAGCAGCCAAGGGGTTAGGGGGGCTACCGGAAACACCATATATTTT.